The 22 T cell receptor beta chains presented below share a single source sample, sequenced in a study of T cell responses to AZD1222 COVID-19 vaccine. The repertoire was sequenced with immunoSEQ multiplex PCR; TCRdb's copy has only in-frame clones and lacks some. Here the sample spans 150,000 to 200,000 clones, over 90% being singletons. The material sequenced was peripheral blood, taken on day 0 of AZD1222 vaccination. These receptors were obtained from an adult in good health.

The chain employs TRBV4-1 and TRBJ2-7, with TRBD2 matching over 8 bases. Unmatched junction bases numbered 5, after V lost 1 base and J lost 0 bases. The length of the CDR3 is 16 residues. Germline CDR1 is MGHRA and CDR2 is YSYEKL. CDR3 coding DNA: TGCGCCAGCAGCCAAGGACTAGCGAGTAGCTCCTACGAGCAGTACTTC. Amino acid sequence: CASSQGLASSSYEQYF.

The genes are TRBV23-1 and TRBJ2-7; D gene unclear. TRBV23-1 is given ORF status, its function remaining uncertain. V gave up 2 bases and J gave up 2 bases, with 13 bases separating them. The CDR3 sequence is 15 residues long. The CDR3 here is CASSQQIRPPYEQYF. The DNA for the CDR3 is TGCGCCAGCAGTCAACAGATCAGGCCGCCCTACGAGCAGTACTTC.

This chain connects TRBV5-6 to TRBJ1-5; D gene uncertain. CDR1 and CDR2 from the germline V gene are SGHDT and YYEEEE. The CDR3 totals 14 residues. Trimming cost V 0 bases and J 3 bases, with 7 bases left between them. DNA of the CDR3: TGTGCCAGCAGCTTGGCTCAGGTCAATCAGCCCCAGCATTTT. It specifies CASSLAQVNQPQHF.

This clone was seen just once. The chain joins TRBV6-5 to TRBJ2-7; D might be TRBD1 or TRBD2, each matching 5 bases. Trimming took off 2 bases at V and 6 bases at J, with 14 bases between the two ends. Germline CDR1 is MNHEY and CDR2 is SVGAGI. The CDR3 consists of 14 residues. The CDR3 bases are TGTGCCAGCAGTTACACGGGACGCGAACGCGAGCAGTACTTC. This codes for CASSYTGREREQYF.

The chain carries TRBV11-1 and TRBJ2-1; TRBD2 matches 11 bases. The J segment lost 9 bases and the V segment lost 10 bases, leaving 14 bases of the junction unmatched. CDR1 and CDR2 from the germline V gene are SGHAT and FQDESV (reference sequence). The CDR3 is 15 amino acids. The CDR3 DNA sequence: TGTGCCACGAAAGGGGTTCTAGCGGGGGGTGGTGAGCAGTTCTTC. Translation gives CATKGVLAGGGEQFF.

The chain has TRBV5-1 and TRBJ1-2; possible D gene TRBD1, 6 bases. V lost 0 bases to trimming and J lost 2 bases, with 8 bases between them. CDR3 length: 14 amino acids. Per germline, CDR1 SGHRS and CDR2 YFSETQ. CDR3 nucleotide sequence: TGCGCCAGCAGCTTGGACAGGGTAAACTATGGCTACACCTTC. This gives the protein CASSLDRVNYGYTF.

V and J are TRBV10-2 and TRBJ2-7, with D tentatively TRBD2 (6 bases). CDR3 length: 14 residues. Germline values: CDR1 WSHSY, CDR2 SAAADI. The V end was cut by 2 bases, the J end by 6 bases, with 14 bases between. CDR3: CASSEPGVLVEQYF. The CDR3 region has the DNA TGCGCCAGCAGTGAGCCGGGAGTATTGGTCGAGCAGTACTTC.

This chain connects TRBV18 to TRBJ1-2; tentatively, D is TRBD1 (6 bases). V gave up 3 bases and J gave up 7 bases, with 18 bases separating them. There are 15 residues in the CDR3. CDR1 and CDR2 from the germline V gene are KGHSH and LQKENI. The CDR3: CASSPSLENRVGYTF. As DNA, the CDR3 is TGTGCCAGCTCACCCTCACTAGAGAACAGGGTTGGCTACACCTTC.

The CDR3 coding sequence is TGTGCCAGTAGTATTCAGGCAAACAGGGGTTATGGCTACACCTTC. This codes for CASSIQANRGYGYTF. The J gene is TRBJ1-2, the V gene TRBV19; TRBD1 matches at 7 bases. Losses at the gene ends were 3 bases for V and 5 bases for J; bases not matched to a gene: 9. CDR1 LNHDA and CDR2 SQIVND come from the germline V gene (reference sequence). The CDR3 consists of 15 residues.

The count of this clone is one. The genes are TRBV10-3 and TRBJ1-5; D is perhaps TRBD1 (6 bases). Per germline, CDR1 ENHRY and CDR2 SYGVKD. CDR3 length: 13 amino acids. Trimming cost V 5 bases and J 5 bases, with 10 bases left between them. The CDR3 loop is CAISPQGYQPQHF. DNA for the CDR3: TGTGCCATCAGTCCACAGGGTTATCAGCCCCAGCATTTT.

The chain joins TRBV25-1 to TRBJ2-7, with TRBD2 as a possible D gene (7 bases). This CDR3 has 16 residues. V shed 5 bases and J shed 6 bases, with 23 bases lying between them. Per germline, CDR1 MGHDK and CDR2 SYGVNS. DNA of the CDR3: TGTGCCAGCAGTCCCCTGGGGGGGGCGAAGCATGGCGAGCAGTACTTC. Translation gives CASSPLGGAKHGEQYF.

This clone was detected once. The V gene is TRBV29-1, the J gene TRBJ1-5, with 8 bases aligning to TRBD1. CDR1 and CDR2 from the germline V gene are SQVTM and ANQGSEA. This CDR3 is built from 13 residues. V shed 5 bases and J 7 bases; nucleotides not matched to a gene: 7. The CDR3 DNA sequence: TGCAGCGTTTTAGGGACAGGAGGCCAGCCCCAGCATTTT. Translating it yields CSVLGTGGQPQHF. Filled out from reference TRBV29-1 and TRBJ1-5, the complete variable domain reads SAVISQKPSRDICQRGTSLTIQCQVDSQVTMMFWYRQQPGQSLTLIATANQGSEATYESGFVIDKFPISRPNLTFSTLTVSNMSPEDSSIYLCSVLGTGGQPQHFGDGTRLSIL.

The chain recombines TRBV6-1 with TRBJ2-7, with D perhaps TRBD2 (5 bases). Germline V CDR1 and CDR2: MNHNS, SASEGT. This CDR3 spans 16 amino acids. The V end lost 3 bases, the J end lost 0 bases, and 15 bases lay between the germline ends. The CDR3 loop is CASSDPWLADSYEQYF. The CDR3 nucleotides are TGTGCCAGCAGTGATCCCTGGCTAGCTGACTCCTACGAGCAGTACTTC.

The chain has TRBV6-5 and TRBJ2-7; no clear D gene. CDR3 size: 11 residues. Germline CDR1 MNHEY, CDR2 SVGAGI. Trimming took off 7 bases at V and 4 bases at J, with 8 bases between the two ends. The CDR3 nucleotides are TGTGCCAGCATTTTCGGGTACGAGCAGTACTTC. Its translation: CASIFGYEQYF.

The chain has TRBV18 and TRBJ1-3, with 9 bases aligning to TRBD1. CDR1 is KGHSH and CDR2 is LQKENI in the germline V gene. V trimming: 4 bases; J trimming: 4 bases; junction bases outside the gene matches: 8. The CDR3 sequence is 16 residues long. The CDR3 DNA reads TGTGCCAGCTCACAGATACAGGGGGCAGAAGGAAACACCATATATTTT. Translated: CASSQIQGAEGNTIYF.

The gene calls are TRBV2 and TRBJ1-1; 7 nucleotides agree with TRBD1. V trimming: 4 bases; J trimming: 4 bases; junction bases outside the gene matches: 6. Looked up from germline, CDR1 is SNHLY and CDR2 is FYNNEI. CDR3 length: 14 amino acids. The CDR3 spells CASSATGMGTEAFF. In DNA form, the CDR3 reads TGTGCCAGCAGTGCGACAGGGATGGGCACTGAAGCTTTCTTT.

This sequence joins TRBV11-2 and TRBJ1-2; D gene ambiguous. This CDR3 contains 13 residues. With 5 bases removed from V and 4 bases from J, the gap between germline ends came to 11 bases. Per germline, CDR1 SGHAT and CDR2 FQNNGV. In DNA form, the CDR3 reads TGTGCCAGCAGCCCAGGACGATCCTATGGCTACACCTTC. Translated: CASSPGRSYGYTF.

Notes on this clone: One end of the junction varies from germline; a read error may be responsible. The chain is built from TRBV20-1 and TRBJ2-1; TRBD2 is a possible D gene (5 bases). Germline V CDR1 and CDR2: DFQATT, SNEGSKA (reference sequence). The CDR3 sequence is 11 residues long. In DNA form, the CDR3 reads TGCAGTGCTCCTGAAACTAGTTCGGCGATCTTC. It yields the protein CSAPETSSAIF.

Only one count was recorded for this clone. The chain combines TRBV7-2 with TRBJ1-2; 8 bases match TRBD1. Unmatched junction bases numbered 8, after V lost 5 bases and J lost 3 bases. From germline, CDR1 is SGHTA and CDR2 FQGNSA. This CDR3 is built from 15 residues. The CDR3 DNA sequence: TGTGCCAGCAGCGCAACAGGGGGAATGGACTATGGCTACACCTTC. It is translated as CASSATGGMDYGYTF.

The CDR3 loop reads CASSFGTPRKLFF. The CDR3 coding sequence is TGTGCCAGCAGTTTCGGGACACCTAGAAAACTGTTTTTT. V gene TRBV27 combines with J gene TRBJ1-4, with D perhaps matching TRBD1 (6 bases). The CDR3 runs to 13 residues. The V gene's germline CDR1 is MNHEY and CDR2 SMNVEV (reference sequence). Trimming pared 3 bases from V and 10 bases from J, leaving 12 bases between.

The rearrangement links TRBV3-1 (or the pseudogene TRBV3-2) to TRBJ1-1; the D is unclear. V dropped 2 bases and J dropped 5 bases, with 18 bases sitting between them. Germline lookup yields CDR1 LGHDT and CDR2 YNNKEL (reference sequence). There are 16 residues in the CDR3. The DNA of the CDR3 is TGTGCCAGCAGCCAAACAGTTGGGGAGGGAGCGACTGAAGCTTTCTTT. Protein: CASSQTVGEGATEAFF.

The rearrangement joins TRBV5-4 to TRBJ2-3, with TRBD2 matching 9 bases. CDR1 is SGHNT, CDR2 YYREEE, per germline (reference sequence). The CDR3 covers 16 residues. V shed 1 base, J shed 2 bases, and the junction held 5 bases outside the gene matches. The CDR3 DNA reads TGTGCCAGCAGCTTGCGACTAGCGGAAATCACAGATACGCAGTATTTT. Its protein product is CASSLRLAEITDTQYF.